These 6 T cell receptor beta chains originate from one sample sequenced in a study of early T cells in non-severe SARS-CoV-2 infection. TCRdb analysed the 5' RACE reads with MiXCR anew, one entry per CDR3 protein. Here the sample spans around 63,000 distinct CDR3 sequences, 9% to 10% being singletons. This specimen consisted of whole blood, obtained at baseline. The receptors here all came from an adult who was a healthcare worker with PCR-confirmed SARS-CoV-2 infection or an uninfected control (not recorded which).

V and J are TRBV24-1 and TRBJ1-1; D unclear. Per the germline V gene, CDR1 is KGHDR and CDR2 is SFDVKD. The CDR3 runs 11 residues. The ends were cut back, 0 bases at V and 8 bases at J, with 3 bases in the middle. CDR3 nucleotide sequence: TGTGCCACCAGTGATTTGATCGAAGCTTTCTTT. This gives the protein CATSDLIEAFF.

This clonotype was seen ten or more times. The gene calls are TRBV7-2 and TRBJ1-2; D unresolved. Germline V gene data show CDR1 as SGHTA and CDR2 as FQGNSA. Trimming removed 8 bases at V and 3 bases at J, with 13 bases between. The CDR3 is 13 amino acids. The CDR3 DNA reads as TGTGCCAGCGGGCAGGCAGGCGACTATGGCTACACCTTC. Its protein is CASGQAGDYGYTF.

The sample holds many counts of this clonotype. The chain has TRBV13 and TRBJ2-2; tentatively, D is TRBD1 (5 bases). CDR1 is PRHDT, CDR2 FYEKMQ, per germline (reference sequence). CDR3 size: 14 residues. Trimming removed 5 bases at V and 5 bases at J, with 12 bases between. CDR3 sequence reads: CASSPQGLTGELFF. CDR3 bases: TGTGCCAGCAGCCCCCAGGGTCTGACCGGGGAGCTGTTTTTT.

At least ten counts were recorded for this clonotype. This sequence joins TRBV25-1 and TRBJ2-5; 10 bases agree with TRBD1. The CDR3 is 14 residues long. CDR1 is MGHDK, CDR2 SYGVNS, per germline. J lost 5 bases, V lost 6 bases, and 6 bases had no gene match. The CDR3 DNA is TGTGCCAGCAGGGCCGGGACAGGGGAGGAGACCCAGTACTTC. Translating it yields CASRAGTGEETQYF.

This clonotype was detected only a few times. The J gene is TRBJ1-2, the V gene TRBV29-1; no clear D gene. The V end lost 7 bases, the J end lost 2 bases, and 14 bases lay between the germline ends. CDR1 and CDR2 (germline): SQVTM, ANQGSEA. The CDR3 runs 13 residues. The CDR3 DNA reads TGCAGCGCCGCATTGGGAGCAAACTATGGCTACACCTTC. Amino acid sequence: CSAALGANYGYTF.

This clonotype has a handful of counts. The V gene is TRBV6-2 or TRBV6-3, the J gene TRBJ1-1; D perhaps matches TRBD1 (5 bases). The CDR3 is made up of 13 amino acids. V lost 6 bases and J 1 base, leaving 9 bases between the germline ends. CDR1 is MNHEY, CDR2 SVGEGT, per germline. The CDR3 DNA follows: TGTGCCAGCAGATTGACAGAGAACACTGAAGCTTTCTTT. Translation gives CASRLTENTEAFF.